What follows is one TCR beta chain and its context. Its target is unknown. The source of the sample is a study of T cell responses to AZD1222 COVID-19 vaccine. Study information: Pooling of second doses given at about 4 or about 12 weeks was done. Broader study findings: Baseline testing showed seropositivity in only five or six AZD1222 recipients. Recipients of two AZD1222 doses showed rising Spike-specific TCR breadth and depth.

Only in-frame clones appear in the TCRdb table, and some are missing; sequencing was by immunoSEQ multiplex PCR. The table records about 60,000 clones, approximately 84% of them present only once. The CDR3 is made up of 16 amino acids. The germline V and J ends were trimmed by 6 bases and 11 bases, with 23 bases remaining between them. The germline gives CDR1 MNHEY, CDR2 SVGEGT. V usage is TRBV6-2 or TRBV6-3 and J usage is TRBJ1-6, with D perhaps TRBD1 (6 bases). This receptor was identified in an adult in good health. Sequencing used peripheral blood, obtained on day 0 of AZD1222 vaccination. The CDR3 is CASSLLDSGAKAPLHF. CDR3 coding DNA: TGTGCCAGCAGCTTACTCGACTCGGGGGCGAAGGCACCCCTCCACTTT.